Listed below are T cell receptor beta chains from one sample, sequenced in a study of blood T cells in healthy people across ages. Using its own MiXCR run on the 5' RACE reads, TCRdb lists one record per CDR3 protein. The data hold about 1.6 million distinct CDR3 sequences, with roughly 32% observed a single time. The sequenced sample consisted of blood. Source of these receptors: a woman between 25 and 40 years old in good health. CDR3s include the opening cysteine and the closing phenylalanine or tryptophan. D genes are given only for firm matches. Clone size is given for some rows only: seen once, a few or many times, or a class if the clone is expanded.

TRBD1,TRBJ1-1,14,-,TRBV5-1,TGCGCCAGCAGCCTGGTTACAGGGGAACTCGAAGCTTTCTTT,CASSLVTGELEAFF
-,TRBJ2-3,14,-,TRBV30,TGTGCCTGGAGGTTCGGGGCACGGGCAGATACGCAGTATTTT,CAWRFGARADTQYF
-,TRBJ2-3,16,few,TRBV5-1,TGCGCCAGCAGCTCGGACGCGGACCCACGGACAGATACGCAGTATTTT,CASSSDADPRTDTQYF
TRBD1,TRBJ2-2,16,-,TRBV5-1,TGCGCCAGCAGCCTAACCGGGACAGGGATCACCGGGGAGCTGTTTTTT,CASSLTGTGITGELFF
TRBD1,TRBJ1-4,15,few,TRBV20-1,TGCAGTGCTAGAGACTGGACAGGAGATAATGAAAAACTGTTTTTT,CSARDWTGDNEKLFF
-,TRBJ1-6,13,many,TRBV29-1,TGCAGCGTTCGGGAAATCGGTAATTCACCCCTCCACTTT,CSVREIGNSPLHF
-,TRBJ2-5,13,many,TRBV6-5,TGTGCCAGAAATCCGGGACGGCAAGAGACCCAGTACTTC,CARNPGRQETQYF
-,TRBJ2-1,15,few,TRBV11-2,TGTGCCAGCAGTTCACAAAGGGCACCGGGACCCCCACAGTTCTTC,CASSSQRAPGPPQFF
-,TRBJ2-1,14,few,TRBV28,TGTGCCAGCAGTTTTAAGAGCTCCTACAATGAGCAGTTCTTC,CASSFKSSYNEQFF
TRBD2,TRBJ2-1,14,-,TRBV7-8,TGTGCCAGCAGCTTAGAGGGTAGCGGGTATGAGCAGTTCTTC,CASSLEGSGYEQFF
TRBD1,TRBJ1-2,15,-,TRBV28,TGTGCCAGCAGTCTTTCGACAGGGGGGATCTATGGCTACACCTTC,CASSLSTGGIYGYTF
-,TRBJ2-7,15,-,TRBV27,TGTGTCAGCAGTTTAGGACCCGGGACGACCTACGAGCAGTACTTC,CVSSLGPGTTYEQYF
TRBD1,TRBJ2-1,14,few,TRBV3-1,TGTGCCAGCAATCGACAGGGGGCGGGAAATGAGCAGTTCTTC,CASNRQGAGNEQFF
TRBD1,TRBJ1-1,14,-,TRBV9,TGTGCCAGCAGCGTAGTGGGACAGGTGGATGAAGCTTTCTTT,CASSVVGQVDEAFF
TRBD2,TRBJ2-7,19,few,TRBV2,TGTGCCAGCAGTGAGTCCCCGGGACTAGCGGAGCTACCGACCTACGAGCAGTACTTC,CASSESPGLAELPTYEQYF
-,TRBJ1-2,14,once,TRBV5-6,TGTGCCAGCAGCGCCGCTTTAGCTAACTATGGCTACACCTTC,CASSAALANYGYTF
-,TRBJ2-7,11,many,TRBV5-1,TGCGCCAGCAGCTTGGGTACGAAGCAGTACTTC,CASSLGTKQYF
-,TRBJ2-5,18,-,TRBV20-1,TGCAGTGCTAGAGACCTGGCGTATGGACAGAAATTGGGGGAGACCCAGTACTTC,CSARDLAYGQKLGETQYF
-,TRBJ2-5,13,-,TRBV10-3,TGTGCCAGCAGTTTAATGGGTTCAGAGACCCAGTACTTC,CASSLMGSETQYF
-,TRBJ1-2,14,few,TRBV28,TGTGCCAGCAGTTTTGGGGGACTTGGGTATGGCTACACCTTC,CASSFGGLGYGYTF
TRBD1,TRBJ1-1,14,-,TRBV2,TGTGCCAGCTACCAGACAGGGGGAAAGGGTGAAGCTTTCTTT,CASYQTGGKGEAFF
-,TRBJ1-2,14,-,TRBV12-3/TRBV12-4,TGTGCCAGCAGTTTAGCACCGAATTACTATGGCTACACCTTC,CASSLAPNYYGYTF
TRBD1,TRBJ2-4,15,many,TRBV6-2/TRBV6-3,TGTGCCAGCAGTGACCGACAGGGGGCCTCGGACATTCAGTACTTC,CASSDRQGASDIQYF
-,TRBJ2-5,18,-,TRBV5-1,TGCGCCAGCAGCTTGGTTGGACTTGAAAGATGGTGGGGAGAGACCCAGTACTTC,CASSLVGLERWWGETQYF
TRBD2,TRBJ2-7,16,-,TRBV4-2,TGTGCCAGCAGCCAAGAACGACTAGCGGGGCCCTACGAGCAGTACTTC,CASSQERLAGPYEQYF
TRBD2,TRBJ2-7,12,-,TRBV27,TGTGCCAGCGGCAGCGGGGGCTACGAGCAGTACTTC,CASGSGGYEQYF
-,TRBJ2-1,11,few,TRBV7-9,TGTGCCAGCAGCTTAGGACCCGAGGGGTTCTTC,CASSLGPEGFF
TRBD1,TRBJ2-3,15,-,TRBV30,TGTGCCTGGAGTACCGGACAGGCTAGCACAGATACGCAGTATTTT,CAWSTGQASTDTQYF
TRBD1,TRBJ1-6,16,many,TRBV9,TGTGCCAGCAGCGTAGGTGGGACAGCTAATAATTCACCCCTCCACTTT,CASSVGGTANNSPLHF
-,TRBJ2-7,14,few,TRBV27,TGTGCCAGCAGTTCATATGGCCAGTCCTACGAGCAGTACTTC,CASSSYGQSYEQYF
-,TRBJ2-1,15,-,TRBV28,TGTGCCAGCAGTTCACAGGGCCCGATGGCGGTTGAGCAGTTCTTC,CASSSQGPMAVEQFF
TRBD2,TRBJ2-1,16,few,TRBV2,TGTGCCAGCAGTCCTATAGCGGGAGAATCCTACAATGAGCAGTTCTTC,CASSPIAGESYNEQFF
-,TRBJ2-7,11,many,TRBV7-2,TGTGCCAGCAGCTCGGGGATATCTAAGTACTTC,CASSSGISKYF
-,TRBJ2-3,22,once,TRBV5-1,TGCGCCAGCAGCTACCGGCTTGTGCATCCGGGGGGCATGATTACTAGCACAGATACGCAGTATTTT,CASSYRLVHPGGMITSTDTQYF
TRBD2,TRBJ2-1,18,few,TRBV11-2,TGTGCCAGCAGCTTAGATCCGACTAGCGGGGGGTTCTACAATGAGCAGTTCTTC,CASSLDPTSGGFYNEQFF
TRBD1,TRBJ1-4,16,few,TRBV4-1,TGCGCCAGCAGCCAAGGCAGGGGGCTTGAAAATGAAAAACTGTTTTTT,CASSQGRGLENEKLFF
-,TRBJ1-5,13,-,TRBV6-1,TGTGCCAGCAGTTTACACAGGAATCAGCCCCAGCATTTT,CASSLHRNQPQHF
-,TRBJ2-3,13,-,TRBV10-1,TGCGCCAGCGCAGGGGAGAGAGGGGATACGCAGTATTTT,CASAGERGDTQYF
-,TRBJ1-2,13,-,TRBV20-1,TGCAGTGCTTACAACCCCTTCGACTATGGCTACACCTTC,CSAYNPFDYGYTF
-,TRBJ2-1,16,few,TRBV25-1,TGTGCCAGCAGTGAGAAGAGGGCAGGGGTATACAATGAGCAGTTCTTC,CASSEKRAGVYNEQFF
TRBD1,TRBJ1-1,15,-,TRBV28,TGTGCCAGCAGTCCTCTGACAGGGCGTAACACTGAAGCTTTCTTT,CASSPLTGRNTEAFF
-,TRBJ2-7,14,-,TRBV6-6,TGTGCCAGCAGTGCACGGGTCGGGGTATGGGAGCAGTACTTC,CASSARVGVWEQYF
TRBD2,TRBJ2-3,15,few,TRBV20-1,TGCAGTGCTAGAGTGTCTAGCGGGAGCACAGATACGCAGTATTTT,CSARVSSGSTDTQYF
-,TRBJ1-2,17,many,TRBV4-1,TGCGCCAGCAGCCAAGTTGGGGCAGGACTTTATAACTATGGCTACACCTTC,CASSQVGAGLYNYGYTF
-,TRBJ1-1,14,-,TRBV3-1,TGTGCCAGCAGCGAGAATCAGGGGAACACTGAAGCTTTCTTT,CASSENQGNTEAFF
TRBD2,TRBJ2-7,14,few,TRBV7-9,TGTGCCAGCAGCTGTAGCGGGGGGTATGGTAAGCAGTACTTC,CASSCSGGYGKQYF
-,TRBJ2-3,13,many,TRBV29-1,TGCAGCGTTGAGGGACTGTTCACAGATACGCAGTATTTT,CSVEGLFTDTQYF
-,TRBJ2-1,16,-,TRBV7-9,TGTGCCAGCAGCTTAGGGCGTGGCGGGGACTACAATGAGCAGTTCTTC,CASSLGRGGDYNEQFF
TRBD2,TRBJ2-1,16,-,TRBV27,TGTGCCAGCAGTCCAATCTCGACTAGCTATTACAATGAGCAGTTCTTC,CASSPISTSYYNEQFF
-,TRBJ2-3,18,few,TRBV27,TGTGCCAGCAGTTTAGGCGGGATGATAACTACTAGCACAGATACGCAGTATTTT,CASSLGGMITTSTDTQYF
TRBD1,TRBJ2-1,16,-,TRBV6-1,TGTGCCAGCACCAAGCCAGGGACAGGGTACTACAATGAGCAGTTCTTC,CASTKPGTGYYNEQFF
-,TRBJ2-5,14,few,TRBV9,TGTGCCAGCAGCGTAGACCTGGTGGGAGAGACCCAGTACTTC,CASSVDLVGETQYF
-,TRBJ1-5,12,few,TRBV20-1,TGCAGTGCTAAGGCACCAAGTCAGCCCCAGCATTTT,CSAKAPSQPQHF
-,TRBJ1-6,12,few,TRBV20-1,TGCAGCGCAATATGGACTGGTTCACCCCTCCACTTT,CSAIWTGSPLHF
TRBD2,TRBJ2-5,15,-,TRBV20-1,TGCAGTGCCCGACGTGGCGCGGGGGGGAACAATGAGCAGTACTTC,CSARRGAGGNNEQYF
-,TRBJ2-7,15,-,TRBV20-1,TGCAGTGCCGGCGGGGCAGTCTCGGGCTCCTACGGGCAGTACTTC,CSAGGAVSGSYGQYF
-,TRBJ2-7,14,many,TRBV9,TGTGCCAGCAGCGCAGGGGGGATCTCCTACGAGCAGTACTTC,CASSAGGISYEQYF
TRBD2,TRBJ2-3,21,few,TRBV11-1,TGTGCCAGCAGCTTTGGGACTATAGACACGACCCATACAATTAGCACAGATACGCAGTATTTT,CASSFGTIDTTHTISTDTQYF
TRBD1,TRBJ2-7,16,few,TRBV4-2,TGTGCCAGCAGCAACCGGGCAAGGGGGCGATCCTACGAGCAGTACTTC,CASSNRARGRSYEQYF
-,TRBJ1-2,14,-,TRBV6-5,TGTGCCAGCAGGAGCCTAGGGGGAGTAGATGGCTACACCTTC,CASRSLGGVDGYTF